This passage covers 24 T cell receptor beta chains from one sample sequenced in a study of regulatory T cells in long-lasting Graves disease. Time point meaning: persistent/refractory GD, antithyroid drugs over 5 years with positive TRAb. After RNA was extracted from PBMCs, the TCR library was made from it. In building TCR beta libraries, iRepertoire HTBI primers were used together with Arm-PCR of CDR3 regions. In TCRdb, the multiplex PCR reads were re-called with MiXCR into one record per CDR3 protein. In the table there are 300,000 to 400,000 distinct CDR3 sequences, about 18% of which are singletons. The sample was peripheral blood mononuclear cells (PBMCs), taken when the disease was refractory, from a patient treated with antithyroid drugs. The receptors originated from a female donor with Graves disease.

This clonotype has just a few counts. The CDR3 region is CASSGGASPLHF. The CDR3 DNA reads TGTGCCAGCAGCGGGGGGGCGTCACCCCTCCACTTT. The chain combines TRBV9 with TRBJ1-6; possible D gene TRBD1, 6 bases. Germline values: CDR1 SGDLS, CDR2 YYNGEE. The CDR3 has 12 amino acids. Trimming shortened V by 3 bases and J by 10 bases, and 8 bases separated the two germline ends.

This clonotype has just a few counts. Here the CDR3 DNA reads TGTGCCAGCAGTTTAATTGAGGAGGTCGGCTACACCTTC. Translated: CASSLIEEVGYTF. The rearrangement links TRBV12-3 or TRBV12-4 to TRBJ1-2; D not certain. The CDR3 is made up of 13 amino acids. Trimming pared 2 bases from V and 8 bases from J, leaving 12 bases between.

This clonotype was recorded a few times. The CDR3 coding sequence is TGTGCCACCAGTGATTCATCAGGGACCACTTTCGGCTACACCTTC. This translates into CATSDSSGTTFGYTF. The chain combines TRBV24-1 with TRBJ1-2; possible D gene TRBD1, 5 bases. The germline V and J ends were trimmed by 2 bases and 8 bases, with 17 bases remaining between them. The CDR3 runs 15 residues. Germline loops: CDR1 KGHDR, CDR2 SFDVKD.

This clonotype was observed many times. The chain joins TRBV7-6 to TRBJ1-2, with no clear D. The germline CDR1 and CDR2 sequences are SGHVS and FNYEAQ. V was cut by 3 bases and J by 3 bases, with 14 bases left in between. The CDR3 contains 15 residues. CDR3 in DNA: TGTGCCAGCAGCTTTGAGGGCGCCGAGGACTATGGCTACACCTTC. This gives the protein CASSFEGAEDYGYTF.

The table lists this clonotype with many counts. The V gene is TRBV12-3 or TRBV12-4, the J gene TRBJ1-1; 8 nucleotides agree with TRBD1. The length of the CDR3 is 14 residues. Trimming removed 5 bases from V and 7 bases from J; junction bases left unmatched: 9. The CDR3 region is CASSPQGVQVEAFF. CDR3 bases: TGTGCCAGCAGTCCACAGGGGGTTCAGGTTGAAGCTTTCTTT.

This clonotype was counted a few times. This chain connects TRBV7-9 to TRBJ1-2; D is uncertain. The V end was cut by 4 bases, the J end by 0 bases, with 12 bases between. The CDR3 has 15 amino acids. CDR1 and CDR2 (germline): SEHNR, FQNEAQ (reference sequence). CDR3 sequence (DNA): TGTGCCAGCAGCTCCTTACGGTTAGCTAACTATGGCTACACCTTC. Amino acid sequence: CASSSLRLANYGYTF.

This chain joins TRBV7-9 and TRBJ2-1; possible D gene TRBD1, 6 bases. The germline gives CDR1 SEHNR, CDR2 FQNEAQ (reference sequence). The CDR3 covers 13 residues. Trimming left V 5 bases short and J 7 bases short, with 12 bases between. Here the CDR3 reads CASSPDSFNEQFF. The CDR3, as DNA: TGTGCCAGCAGCCCGGACAGCTTTAATGAGCAGTTCTTC.

This clonotype was recorded only once. One base away lies a much larger clone, so this may be a sequencing read error. J is TRBJ2-7 and V is TRBV30, with a weak D call TRBD1 (5 bases). The germline V gene has CDR1 GTSNPN and CDR2 SVGIG (reference sequence). V dropped 0 bases and J dropped 2 bases, with 11 bases sitting between them. The CDR3 totals 14 residues. The CDR3 DNA follows: TGTGCCTGGAGTGTAGGGGCAGGGACCTACGAGCAGTACTTC. Its translation is CAWSVGAGTYEQYF.

In its sample, this clonotype was seen a few times. The V and J genes are TRBV6-2 or TRBV6-3 and TRBJ2-5, with TRBD2 matching over 10 bases. V dropped 8 bases and J dropped 11; count of bases not matched to a gene: 11. Per germline, CDR1 MNHEY and CDR2 SVGEGT. CDR3 length equals 13 residues. The DNA of the CDR3 is TGTGCCAGCGGGGGACTAGCGACCAATGAGCAGTACTTC. Translating it yields CASGGLATNEQYF.

The V gene is TRBV19, the J gene TRBJ1-5; TRBD1 is a possible D gene (5 bases). CDR1 and CDR2 from the germline V gene are LNHDA and SQIVND (reference sequence). Trimming removed 4 bases from V and 7 bases from J, with 20 bases in between. The CDR3 runs to 16 residues. The CDR3 loop is CASSNKPGATYQPQHF. The CDR3 bases are TGTGCCAGTAGTAATAAGCCTGGGGCAACGTACCAGCCCCAGCATTTT.

This clonotype was seen many times. The V gene is TRBV28, the J gene TRBJ1-5, with D unclear. Germline lookup yields CDR1 MDHEN and CDR2 SYDVKM. The length of the CDR3 is 15 residues. Deletions cut 2 bases from V and 5 bases from J, with 13 bases between. CDR3 bases: TGTGCCAGCAGTTTAACAATGAAGGCGTATCAGCCCCAGCATTTT. Its translation: CASSLTMKAYQPQHF.

This rearrangement joins TRBV5-4 to TRBJ2-7; 10 nucleotides agree with TRBD2. CDR3 size: 16 residues. V dropped 0 bases and J dropped 2; count of bases not matched to a gene: 5. Germline assignment: CDR1 SGHNT and CDR2 YYREEE (reference sequence). Written as DNA, the CDR3 is TGTGCCAGCAGCTTGGTGATCGGACTAGCGGCCTACGAGCAGTACTTC. Its protein is CASSLVIGLAAYEQYF.

This sequence joins TRBV5-1 and TRBJ2-3, with 10 bases lining up with TRBD1. The germline gives CDR1 SGHRS, CDR2 YFSETQ. This CDR3 has 12 amino acids. J was trimmed by 14 bases and V by 2 bases; bases with no gene match: 5. CDR3 in DNA: TGCGCCAGCAGCTTCGGACAGGGGGGACCGTATTTT. Translating it yields CASSFGQGGPYF.

Only a few counts were recorded for this clonotype. This sequence joins TRBV18 and TRBJ2-2, with 11 bases identical to TRBD1. This CDR3 has 16 residues. Germline V gives CDR1 KGHSH, CDR2 LQKENI. The V segment lost 3 bases and the J segment 2 bases; nucleotides outside the gene matches: 2. The CDR3 nucleotides are TGTGCCAGCTCACCGGACAGGGGGCTTAACACCGGGGAGCTGTTTTTT. Protein product: CASSPDRGLNTGELFF.

The chain employs TRBV5-1 and TRBJ1-1, with 11 nucleotides matching TRBD1. V was pared by 6 bases and J by 11 bases, with 15 bases of the junction left unmatched. Per germline, CDR1 SGHRS and CDR2 YFSETQ. The CDR3 spans 15 residues. The CDR3 DNA reads TGCGCCAGCAAGAGGACAGGGGGCTCTCCCAGGGGGGCTTTCTTT. It codes for CASKRTGGSPRGAFF.

V is TRBV27 and J is TRBJ1-5; D may be TRBD1 (6 bases). This CDR3 comprises 14 residues. Germline-derived CDR1 and CDR2 are MNHEY and SMNVEV (reference sequence). The V and J ends lost 4 bases and 4 bases respectively, with 11 bases between them. The CDR3 DNA follows: TGTGCCAGCAGTTCCACAGGGAGGAATCAGCCCCAGCATTTT. Amino acids: CASSSTGRNQPQHF.

The rearrangement joins TRBV7-2 to TRBJ2-7; D possibly corresponds to TRBD2 (7 bases). The germline CDR1 and CDR2 sequences are SGHTA and FQGNSA. This CDR3 region has 14 residues. Trimming took off 5 bases at V and 4 bases at J, with 15 bases between the two ends. The CDR3: CASSKAGGRYEQYF. In nucleotides, the CDR3 is TGTGCCAGCAGCAAAGCCGGGGGGCGGTACGAGCAGTACTTC.

The table lists this clonotype with a few counts. The V gene is TRBV20-1, the J gene TRBJ1-5; no definite D call. The V gene lost 1 base and the J gene lost 0 bases, with 10 bases spanning the gap. Germline CDR1 is DFQATT and CDR2 is SNEGSKA (reference sequence). The CDR3 consists of 15 residues. The CDR3: CSARVSDYSNQPQHF. DNA for the CDR3: TGCAGTGCTAGAGTGTCGGACTATAGCAATCAGCCCCAGCATTTT.

This clonotype was detected many times. V gene TRBV28 combines with J gene TRBJ1-2, with TRBD1 as a possible D gene (5 bases). CDR3 size: 14 residues. Germline lookup yields CDR1 MDHEN and CDR2 SYDVKM. V lost 7 bases to trimming and J lost 6 bases, with 18 bases between them. The CDR3 nucleotides are TGTGCCAGCACCTTGGGGGGAACGGTGCATGGCTACACCTTC. It codes for CASTLGGTVHGYTF.

This clonotype was recorded many times. This chain connects TRBV20-1 to TRBJ2-7; 8 positions match TRBD1. With 5 bases clipped from V and 13 bases from J, the junction kept 19 bases outside the gene matches. CDR3 length equals 14 residues. Germline V CDR1 and CDR2: DFQATT, SNEGSKA (reference sequence). In nucleotides, the CDR3 is TGCAGTGCTGCCGATAGAGGACAGGGCGCCCTATTCTACTTC. Translation gives CSAADRGQGALFYF.

The table lists this clonotype with a few counts. The rearrangement joins TRBV11-3 to TRBJ2-3; unclear D gene. This CDR3 is built from 14 residues. Germline V gene lookup returns CDR1 SGHNT and CDR2 YENEEA. The ends were cut back, 6 bases at V and 2 bases at J, with 12 bases in the middle. The CDR3 DNA reads TGTGCCAGCAGGCTAACAAGAAACACAGATACGCAGTATTTT. Protein product: CASRLTRNTDTQYF.

The table lists this clonotype with many counts. This rearrangement joins TRBV12-5 to TRBJ1-1, with D unresolved. With 9 bases removed from V and 0 bases from J, the gap between germline ends came to 17 bases. Per germline, CDR1 LGHNT and CDR2 FRNRAP. This CDR3 contains 15 residues. The CDR3 sequence: CASLDGRRMNTEAFF. CDR3 bases: TGTGCTAGCCTAGACGGACGAAGAATGAACACTGAAGCTTTCTTT.

The chain joins TRBV30 to TRBJ1-6, with D maybe TRBD1 (5 bases). CDR3 length: 14 residues. CDR1 and CDR2 from the germline V gene are GTSNPN and SVGIG (reference sequence). The V and J ends lost 0 bases and 7 bases respectively, with 10 bases between them. CDR3 DNA: TGTGCCTGGAGTGTCCCGGGGGGAAATTCACCCCTCCACTTT. This codes for CAWSVPGGNSPLHF.

This clonotype was recorded at least ten times. V usage is TRBV6-1 and J usage is TRBJ2-7; possibly TRBD1 for D (6 bases). The V gene lost 5 bases and the J gene lost 2 bases, with 7 bases spanning the gap. The CDR3 consists of 12 residues. Germline CDR1 is MNHNS and CDR2 is SASEGT. CDR3 region: CASSKGAYEQYF. CDR3 DNA: TGTGCCAGCAGTAAGGGGGCCTACGAGCAGTACTTC.